This T cell receptor beta chain was profiled in a study of tumor and adjacent non-tumor tissue in lung cancer. Study-level points and caveats: Patients with more diverse tumor TCRs had worse survival. Tumor repertoires had a smaller top 100 clone share than normal lung.

Looked up from germline, CDR1 is DFQATT and CDR2 is SNEGSKA (reference sequence). The CDR3 length is 17 residues. Turning to this clonotype: Its target is not known. The junction shows a germline mismatch at one end, possibly a read error.

Three rounds of nested PCR, following a modified ARM-PCR protocol, produced the TCRbeta library. TCRdb fed the multiplex PCR reads into MiXCR, producing one record per CDR3 protein. The data hold approximately 77,000 distinct CDR3 sequences, with more than 80% observed a single time. This sample's RNA came from whole unsorted tissue. More than 3 cm separated this lung sample from the edge of the tumor. This TCR derives from a man aged 55 to 70 with non-small cell lung cancer. The chain employs TRBV20-1 and TRBJ2-5; 9 bases agree with TRBD2. Material for sequencing was distant non-tumor lung tissue. DNA for the CDR3: TGCAGTACTAGAGGGGAGGGTGCGGGAGGGCCCTCGGAGACCCAGTACTTC. Translation: CSTRGEGAGGPSETQYF.